A selection of T cell receptor beta chains follows, all from one sample in a study of T cells after yellow fever vaccination. TCRdb re-called the 5' RACE reads with MiXCR, one entry per CDR3 protein. Altogether about 96,000 distinct CDR3 sequences are present, about 8.8% being singletons, with the ten largest covering 16%. Sample: CD8+ T cells not binding an NS4B(214-222) dextramer, sorted from PBMCs, taken roughly 14 days after the first yellow fever vaccination. The receptor set was obtained from a man between 18 and 29 years old who received the YFV17D yellow fever vaccine. The CDR3 runs from the conserved cysteine through the conserved F or W. The D gene is left open where the match is weak. Clone size, where shown, is once, few, many, or a class for clones that have expanded.

>TRBV6-6|few|11|.|TRBJ2-1
TGTGCCAGCAGTTACGTGGGGGAGCAGTTCTTC
CASSYVGEQFF
>TRBV15|.|15|.|TRBJ1-5
TGTGCCACCAGCAGAGATACAGGACGTAATCAGCCCCAGCATTTT
CATSRDTGRNQPQHF
>TRBV5-6|.|18|.|TRBJ2-2
TGTGCCAGCAGCTTGTATAGGACCTTGGTGGGGCGCGTCGGGGAGCTGTTTTTT
CASSLYRTLVGRVGELFF
>TRBV6-1|.|14|.|TRBJ2-5
TGTGCCAGCAGTGACGCAGGCACCCCAGAGACCCAGTACTTC
CASSDAGTPETQYF
>TRBV28|.|16|.|TRBJ1-3
TGTGCCAGCAGTTTATCGTTCCGAGACTCTGGAAACACCATATATTTT
CASSLSFRDSGNTIYF
>TRBV29-1|.|12|.|TRBJ1-1
TGCAGCGTTGTTGGCTCGGCAGGTGAAGCTTTCTTT
CSVVGSAGEAFF
>TRBV14|few|13|.|TRBJ1-1
TGTGCCAGCTCAGGGGCCGGGAGGACTGAAGCTTTCTTT
CASSGAGRTEAFF
>TRBV12-3/TRBV12-4|many|15|TRBD2|TRBJ2-3
TGTGCCAGCACCCTAGCGGGGGGTAGCACAGATACGCAGTATTTT
CASTLAGGSTDTQYF
>TRBV4-1|many|18|.|TRBJ2-1
TGCGCCAGCAGCCCACGAAGCTCCGGGTCAAACCTACGCAATGAGCAGTTCTTC
CASSPRSSGSNLRNEQFF
>TRBV4-2|.|16|.|TRBJ1-2
TGTGCCAGCAGCCAGGAGTCGGGCGACAGGTCCCAGAGCTACACCTTC
CASSQESGDRSQSYTF
>TRBV29-1|few|12|.|TRBJ2-7
TGCAGCGCCCCCGCCGGGGCCGGGGAGCAGTACTTC
CSAPAGAGEQYF
>TRBV19|.|15|TRBD1|TRBJ1-2
TGTGCCAGTAGTATCGAGACAGGGGCTCGGAGAGGCTACACCTTC
CASSIETGARRGYTF
>TRBV12-3/TRBV12-4|many|11|.|TRBJ2-7
TGTGCCAGCAGAATCGGCGGCGAGCAGTACTTC
CASRIGGEQYF
>TRBV29-1|.|13|.|TRBJ2-2
TGCAGCGTTGTCGGTAGGAGCACCGGGGAGCTGTTTTTT
CSVVGRSTGELFF
>TRBV27|.|13|.|TRBJ1-5
TGTGCCAGCAGCTCCCGTCCCCATCAGCCCCAGCATTTT
CASSSRPHQPQHF
>TRBV7-3|few|17|TRBD2|TRBJ2-1
TGTGCCAGCAGCTTACGGGGGGGGGCCTCCCTCTACAATGAGCAGTTCTTC
CASSLRGGASLYNEQFF
>TRBV10-3|.|14|.|TRBJ1-1
TGTGCCATCAGGCCGCCTGGCGTGAACACTGAAGCTTTCTTT
CAIRPPGVNTEAFF
>TRBV7-9|.|17|TRBD1|TRBJ2-2
TGTGCCAGCAGCCGACAACCGGGACAGGGAGGCACCGGGGAGCTGTTTTTT
CASSRQPGQGGTGELFF
>TRBV5-6|.|14|.|TRBJ1-1
TGTGCCAGCAGCTTTGGGAGAGGATTTGGTGAAGCTTTCTTT
CASSFGRGFGEAFF
>TRBV6-2/TRBV6-3|.|14|TRBD1|TRBJ1-6
TGTGCCAGCAGTTCCGAGTCCTGGGACAGAAGCCTCCACTTT
CASSSESWDRSLHF
>TRBV19|few|13|.|TRBJ1-1
TGTGCCAGTAGTATGCGGGGGGCCACTGAAGCTTTCTTT
CASSMRGATEAFF
>TRBV14|few|14|.|TRBJ1-2
TGTGCCAGCAGCCAAGATCCGGGGTGGGGTGGCTACACCTTC
CASSQDPGWGGYTF
>TRBV12-3/TRBV12-4|.|14|.|TRBJ2-2
TGTGCCAGCAGTTTAGCCTCGGGCGCCGGGGAGCTGTTTTTT
CASSLASGAGELFF
>TRBV7-6|few|14|TRBD1|TRBJ2-7
TGTGCCAGCAGCTTGGGACAGGGTTCCAACGAGCAGTACTTC
CASSLGQGSNEQYF
>TRBV6-5|many|15|.|TRBJ1-5
TGTGCCAGCAGTTACTCGGCGGGCGCGGGGCAGCCCCAGCATTTT
CASSYSAGAGQPQHF
>TRBV29-1|few|16|.|TRBJ2-2
TGCAGCGTTGAAGAGGGGGACGGGGCGGGAACCGGGGAGCTGTTTTTT
CSVEEGDGAGTGELFF
>TRBV10-3|many|16|.|TRBJ1-2
TGTGCCATCAGTGACCCGACGGGACTTCCCAACTATGGCTACACCTTC
CAISDPTGLPNYGYTF
>TRBV4-3|few|16|.|TRBJ2-4
TGCGCCAGCAGCCAAGCTGTAGTTCTAGCCAAAAACATTCAGTACTTC
CASSQAVVLAKNIQYF
>TRBV6-5|.|12|TRBD1|TRBJ1-2
TGTGCCAGCGGACACAGGGGGGACGGCTACACCTTC
CASGHRGDGYTF
>TRBV5-4|.|13|.|TRBJ1-2
TGTGCCAGCAGCCCCGGAGGGATTTATGGCTACACCTTC
CASSPGGIYGYTF
>TRBV6-5|.|12|.|TRBJ2-3
TGTGCCAGCAGTTACCCGAGCGGCACGCAGTATTTT
CASSYPSGTQYF
>TRBV7-3|many|15|TRBD2|TRBJ2-2
TGTGCCAGCAGTATGGGACTACCCGCGACCGGGGAGCTGTTTTTT
CASSMGLPATGELFF
>TRBV28|few|16|TRBD1|TRBJ2-5
TGTGCCAGCAGTGGACAGGGGAACAAACTCCAAGAGACCCAGTACTTC
CASSGQGNKLQETQYF
>TRBV7-3|.|15|TRBD2|TRBJ2-5
TGTGCCAGCAGCTTGGGCGGGGGAGTACAAGAGACCCAGTACTTC
CASSLGGGVQETQYF
>TRBV20-1|few|15|.|TRBJ2-7
TGCAGTGCTAGACCCCGGGACGGTGTCCCCTACGAGCAGTACTTC
CSARPRDGVPYEQYF
>TRBV5-1|.|14|.|TRBJ1-1
TGCGCCAGCAGCCCTGGTGGGGTGAACACTGAAGCTTTCTTT
CASSPGGVNTEAFF
>TRBV5-4|few|15|TRBD1|TRBJ2-1
TGTGCCAGCAGCCTACAGGGGGCCCTTTACAATGAGCAGTTCTTC
CASSLQGALYNEQFF
>TRBV9|many|15|TRBD2|TRBJ2-5
TGTGCCAGCAGCGTAGGGACTAGCGATAAAGAGACCCAGTACTTC
CASSVGTSDKETQYF
>TRBV27|.|15|.|TRBJ1-5
TGTGCCAGCAGTTTAACCCTGGGGGGCAATCAGCCCCAGCATTTT
CASSLTLGGNQPQHF
>TRBV5-1|few|14|.|TRBJ2-1
TGCTCCTACTTGGACGAGCCTACCGACAATGAGCAGTTCTTC
CSYLDEPTDNEQFF
>TRBV27|.|16|.|TRBJ1-5
TGTGCCAGCTCTTCGAGGGGTTTTTTTAGCAATCAGCCCCAGCATTTT
CASSSRGFFSNQPQHF
>TRBV4-2|many|17|.|TRBJ2-1
TGTGCCAGCAGCCAAGAAGTCCCAGCCTCCTCCTACAATGAGCAGTTCTTC
CASSQEVPASSYNEQFF
>TRBV10-3|few|16|.|TRBJ1-5
TGTGCCATCAGTGAGTCTGGGAAGGGGAACAATCAGCCCCAGCATTTT
CAISESGKGNNQPQHF
>TRBV11-2|many|11|.|TRBJ2-7
TGTGCCAGCAGCTTAGTGTACGAGCAGTACTTC
CASSLVYEQYF
>TRBV15|many|12|.|TRBJ2-5
TGTGCCACCAGCAGGACAGAAGAGACCCAGTACTTC
CATSRTEETQYF
>TRBV4-1|.|14|.|TRBJ2-5
TGCGCCAGCAGCCAAGTCGAGGGGAAAGAGACCCAGTACTTC
CASSQVEGKETQYF
>TRBV29-1|.|14|.|TRBJ2-5
TGCAGCGTTGAAGGATACGAGACCTATGAGACCCAGTACTTC
CSVEGYETYETQYF
>TRBV14|.|15|TRBD1|TRBJ1-2
TGTGCCAGCAGCCAAGATCTAACAGGGGGCTTTGGCTACACCTTC
CASSQDLTGGFGYTF
>TRBV19|.|14|.|TRBJ2-5
TGTGCCAGTAGTGTCGGACAGTTCCAAGAGACCCAGTACTTC
CASSVGQFQETQYF
>TRBV6-2/TRBV6-3|.|13|.|TRBJ2-1
TGTGCCAGCAGTGAGGGCCAAGCAAGTGAGCAGTTCTTC
CASSEGQASEQFF
>TRBV2|.|16|.|TRBJ2-2
TGTGCCAGCAGAGTGGTTAACCCCGCGAACACCGGGGAGCTGTTTTTT
CASRVVNPANTGELFF
>TRBV7-6|.|13|.|TRBJ2-3
TGTGCCAGCAGCCCAAGACCCGGCGATACGCAGTATTTT
CASSPRPGDTQYF
>TRBV12-3/TRBV12-4|few|14|TRBD1|TRBJ2-7
TGTGCCAGCAGTTTGTGGACAGGTACCTACGAGCAGTACTTC
CASSLWTGTYEQYF
>TRBV2|many|11|.|TRBJ2-7
TGTGCCAGACAGGGAATCTACGAGCAGTACTTC
CARQGIYEQYF